The clone carrying this T cell receptor (beta chain) was counted a few times. The data are from a study of T-cell reconstitution after alpha-beta-depleted transplantation in children. Preparation of the TCRbeta library used unique molecular identifiers. TCRdb recomputed calls from the PCR reads with MiXCR, one row per CDR3 protein. The table has about 270,000 distinct CDR3 sequences, about a tenth seen once; the top ten hold 9.5% to 13%. The clonotype originates from a human donor who donated a stem cell graft to a child with SCID. The material sequenced was PBMCs from the stem cell graft donor, taken from the stem cell graft.

The CDR3 reads CASSELGLWTEAFF. Written as DNA, the CDR3 is TGTGCCAGCAGTGAATTGGGGTTGTGGACTGAAGCTTTCTTT. The V call is TRBV6-1, the J call TRBJ1-1; D gene uncertain. Looked up from germline, CDR1 is MNHNS and CDR2 is SASEGT. This CDR3 contains 14 residues. With 2 bases removed from V and 5 bases from J, the gap between germline ends came to 12 bases.